This T cell receptor beta chain was sequenced for a study of T cell responses to AZD1222 COVID-19 vaccine. The repertoire was sequenced with immunoSEQ multiplex PCR; TCRdb's copy has only in-frame clones and lacks some. This sample has approximately 150,000 clones, with nearly 90% found just once. Details on this clone: The antigen is unknown.

The CDR3 is 16 residues long. Germline V gene lookup returns CDR1 SGDLS and CDR2 YYNGEE. V lost 3 bases and J lost 5; bases outside the gene matches: 10. The study, taken as a whole, reports: Close to half of spike-specific TCRs reportedly recognize unmutated variant regions.

This receptor was identified in an adult in good health. The source material was peripheral blood, sampled on day 0 of AZD1222 vaccination. This chain uses TRBV9 with TRBJ2-2, with 7 positions matching TRBD1. This CDR3 is CASSGQQGLGTGELFF. As DNA, the CDR3 is TGTGCCAGCAGCGGCCAACAGGGGCTCGGAACCGGGGAGCTGTTTTTT.